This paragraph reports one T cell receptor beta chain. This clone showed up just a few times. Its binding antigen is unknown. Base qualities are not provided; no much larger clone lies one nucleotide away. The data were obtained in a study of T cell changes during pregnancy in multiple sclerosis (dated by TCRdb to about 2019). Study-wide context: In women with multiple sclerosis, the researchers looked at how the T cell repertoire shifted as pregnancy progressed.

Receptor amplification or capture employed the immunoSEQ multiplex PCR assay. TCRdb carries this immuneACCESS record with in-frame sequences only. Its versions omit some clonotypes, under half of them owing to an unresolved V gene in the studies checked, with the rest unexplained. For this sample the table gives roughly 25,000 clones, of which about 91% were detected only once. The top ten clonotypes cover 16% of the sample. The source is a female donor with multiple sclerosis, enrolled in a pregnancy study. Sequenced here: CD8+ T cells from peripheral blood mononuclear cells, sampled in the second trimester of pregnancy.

In nucleotide form, the sequence is TGTGCCACCAGCAGAGATCTCGGGTCTGGGGCCAACGTCCTGACTTTC. Its protein reads: CATSRDLGSGANVLTF. The chain is made from TRBV15 and TRBJ2-6; the D gene identity is not certain. V drops 0 bases and J drops 1 base, leaving 7 bases in between. The germline V gene (reference sequence) sets CDR1 to LNHNV and CDR2 to YYDKDF. The CDR3 runs 16 amino acids, cysteine and phenylalanine included. CDR3 DNA only is kept here, 48 bases in frame from base 1.